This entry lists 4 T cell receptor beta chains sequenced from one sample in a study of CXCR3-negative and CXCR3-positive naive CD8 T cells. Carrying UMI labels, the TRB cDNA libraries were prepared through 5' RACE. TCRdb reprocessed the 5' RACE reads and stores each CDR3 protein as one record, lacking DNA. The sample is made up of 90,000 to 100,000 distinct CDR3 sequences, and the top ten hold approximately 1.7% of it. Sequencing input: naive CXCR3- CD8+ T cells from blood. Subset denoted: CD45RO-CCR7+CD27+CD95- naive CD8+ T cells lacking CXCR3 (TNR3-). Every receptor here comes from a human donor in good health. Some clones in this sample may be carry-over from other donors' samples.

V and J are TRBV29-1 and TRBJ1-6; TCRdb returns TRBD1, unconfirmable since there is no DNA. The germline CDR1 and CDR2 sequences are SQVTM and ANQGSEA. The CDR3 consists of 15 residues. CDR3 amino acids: CSVSQGNSYNSPLHF.

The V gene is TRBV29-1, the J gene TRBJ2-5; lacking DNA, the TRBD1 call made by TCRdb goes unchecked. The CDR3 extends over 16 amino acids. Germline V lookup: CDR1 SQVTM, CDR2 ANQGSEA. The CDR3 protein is CSTYNPGTGRQETQYF.

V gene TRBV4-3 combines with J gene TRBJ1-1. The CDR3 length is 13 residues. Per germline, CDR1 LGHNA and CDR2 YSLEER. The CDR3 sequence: CASSQEENTEAFF.

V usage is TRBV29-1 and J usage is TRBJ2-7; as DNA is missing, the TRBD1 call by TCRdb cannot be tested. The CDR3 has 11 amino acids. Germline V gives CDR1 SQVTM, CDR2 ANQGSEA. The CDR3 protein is CSVRDHYEQYF.